Listed here is a single T cell receptor (beta chain). Antigen specificity is unknown. This sample stems from a study of shared clonotypes between healthy human individuals. For the study at large: Per donor, three plates held CD4 naive cells, three held CD4 memory, two held CD8 naive and one held CD8 memory.

The repertoire was sequenced with immunoSEQ multiplex PCR; TCRdb's copy has only in-frame clones and lacks some. Of about 680,000 clones listed, around 92% are singletons. Study-wide findings and caveats: Only a few donors were included, so the genetic and exposure-history diversity represented was limited.

This CDR3 comprises 17 residues. V was clipped by 5 bases and J by 0 bases, with 17 bases between them. Germline V gene sequence: CDR1 SEHNR, CDR2 FQNEAQ (reference sequence). Positively selected for CCR7, the CD45RO-negative cells used as naive CD8 cells excluded terminally differentiated effector memory CD45RA+ cells. Each donor was a Caucasian adult residing in Nashville, Tennessee. Material: naive CD8+ T cells sorted from blood. The chain is built from TRBV7-9 and TRBJ2-1, with no clear D. The receptor was derived from a man younger than 40 in good health. The CDR3 DNA follows: TGTGCCAGCAGCCAGAACCACGACACCCGCTCCTACAATGAGCAGTTCTTC. Residues: CASSQNHDTRSYNEQFF.